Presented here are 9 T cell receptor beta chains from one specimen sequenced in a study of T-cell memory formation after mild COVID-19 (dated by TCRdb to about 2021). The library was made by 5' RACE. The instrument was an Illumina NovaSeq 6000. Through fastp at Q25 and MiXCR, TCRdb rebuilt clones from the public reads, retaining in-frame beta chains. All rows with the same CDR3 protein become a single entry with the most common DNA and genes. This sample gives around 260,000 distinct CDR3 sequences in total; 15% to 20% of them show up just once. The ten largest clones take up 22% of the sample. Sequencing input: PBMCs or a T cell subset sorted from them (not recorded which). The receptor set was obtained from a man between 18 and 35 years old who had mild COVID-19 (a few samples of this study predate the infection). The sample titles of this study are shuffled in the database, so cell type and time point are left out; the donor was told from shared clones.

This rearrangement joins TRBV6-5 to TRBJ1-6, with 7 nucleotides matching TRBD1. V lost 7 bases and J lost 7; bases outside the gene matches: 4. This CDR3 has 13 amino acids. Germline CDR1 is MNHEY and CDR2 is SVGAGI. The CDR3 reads CASMGDSNSPLHF. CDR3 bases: TGTGCCAGCATGGGGGACAGCAATTCACCCCTCCACTTT.

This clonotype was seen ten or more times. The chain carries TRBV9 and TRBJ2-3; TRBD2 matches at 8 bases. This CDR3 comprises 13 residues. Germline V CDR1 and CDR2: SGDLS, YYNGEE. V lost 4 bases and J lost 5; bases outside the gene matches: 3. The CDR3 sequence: CASSLGGEDTQYF. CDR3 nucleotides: TGTGCCAGCAGCCTCGGGGGGGAAGATACGCAGTATTTT.

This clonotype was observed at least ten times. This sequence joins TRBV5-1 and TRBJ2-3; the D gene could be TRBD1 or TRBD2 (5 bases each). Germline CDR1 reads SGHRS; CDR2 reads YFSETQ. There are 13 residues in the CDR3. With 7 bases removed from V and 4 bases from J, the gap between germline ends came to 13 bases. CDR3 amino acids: CASPPRGPDTQYF. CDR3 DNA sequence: TGCGCCAGCCCCCCCCGGGGCCCAGATACGCAGTATTTT.

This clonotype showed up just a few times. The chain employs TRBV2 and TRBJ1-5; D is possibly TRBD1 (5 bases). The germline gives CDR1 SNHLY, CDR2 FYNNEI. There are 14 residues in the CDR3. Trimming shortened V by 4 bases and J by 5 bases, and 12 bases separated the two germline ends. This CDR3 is CASSVGVGYQPQHF. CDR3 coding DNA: TGTGCCAGCAGTGTGGGGGTCGGATATCAGCCCCAGCATTTT.

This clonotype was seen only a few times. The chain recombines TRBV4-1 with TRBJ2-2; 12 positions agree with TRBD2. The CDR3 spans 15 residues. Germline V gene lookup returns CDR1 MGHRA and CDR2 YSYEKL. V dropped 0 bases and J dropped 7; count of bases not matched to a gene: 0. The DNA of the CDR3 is TGCGCCAGCAGCCAAGAGGGACTAGCGGGCGGGGAGCTGTTTTTT. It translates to CASSQEGLAGGELFF.

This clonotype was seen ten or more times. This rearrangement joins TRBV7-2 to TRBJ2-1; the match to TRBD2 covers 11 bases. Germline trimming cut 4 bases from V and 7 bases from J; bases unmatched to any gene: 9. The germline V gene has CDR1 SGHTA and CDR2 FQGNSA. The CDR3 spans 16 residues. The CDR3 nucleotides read TGTGCCAGCAGCTCCTCCGCTAGCGGGGGGTGGAATGAGCAGTTCTTC. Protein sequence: CASSSSASGGWNEQFF.

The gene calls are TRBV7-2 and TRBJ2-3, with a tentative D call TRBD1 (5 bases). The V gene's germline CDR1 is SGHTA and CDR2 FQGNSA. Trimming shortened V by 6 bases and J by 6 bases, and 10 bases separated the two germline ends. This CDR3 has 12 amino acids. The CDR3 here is CASSGAGDTQYF. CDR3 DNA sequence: TGTGCCAGCAGTGGAGCAGGGGATACGCAGTATTTT. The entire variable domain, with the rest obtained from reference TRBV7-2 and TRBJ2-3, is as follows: GAGVSQSPSNKVTEKGKDVELRCDPISGHTALYWYRQSLGQGLEFLIYFQGNSAPDKSGLPSDRFSAERTGGSVSTLTIQRTQQEDSAVYLCASSGAGDTQYFGPGTRLTVL.

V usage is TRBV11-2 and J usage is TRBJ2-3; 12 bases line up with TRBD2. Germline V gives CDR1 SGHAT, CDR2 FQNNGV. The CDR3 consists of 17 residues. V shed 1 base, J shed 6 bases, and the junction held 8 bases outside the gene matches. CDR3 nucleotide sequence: TGTGCCAGCAGCTTAGTGGCTAGCGGGGGGGCGGAGGATACGCAGTATTTT. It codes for CASSLVASGGAEDTQYF.

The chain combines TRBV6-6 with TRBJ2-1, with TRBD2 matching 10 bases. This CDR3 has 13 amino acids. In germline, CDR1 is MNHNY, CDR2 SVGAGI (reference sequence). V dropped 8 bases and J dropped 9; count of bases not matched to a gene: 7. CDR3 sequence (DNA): TGTGCCAGCTTGCTAGCGGGGGCTGGTGAGCAGTTCTTC. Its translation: CASLLAGAGEQFF.